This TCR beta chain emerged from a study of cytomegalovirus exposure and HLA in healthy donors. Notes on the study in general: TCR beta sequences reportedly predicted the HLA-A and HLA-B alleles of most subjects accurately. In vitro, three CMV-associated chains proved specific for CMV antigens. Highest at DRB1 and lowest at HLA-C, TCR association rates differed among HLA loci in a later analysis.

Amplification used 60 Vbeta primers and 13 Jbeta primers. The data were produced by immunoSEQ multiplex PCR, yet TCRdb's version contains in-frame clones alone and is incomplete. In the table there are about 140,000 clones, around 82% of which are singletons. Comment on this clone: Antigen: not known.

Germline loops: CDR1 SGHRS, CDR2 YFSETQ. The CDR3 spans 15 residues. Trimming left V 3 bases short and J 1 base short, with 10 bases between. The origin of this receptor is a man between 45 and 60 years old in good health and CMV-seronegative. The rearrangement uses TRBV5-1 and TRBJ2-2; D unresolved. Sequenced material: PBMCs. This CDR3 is CASSSTGQNTGELFF. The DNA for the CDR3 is TGCGCCAGCAGCTCGACGGGTCAGAACACCGGGGAGCTGTTTTTT.